Shown below are 32 T cell receptor beta chains from a single sample sequenced in a study of blood T cells in healthy people across ages. A second PCR, run for about 7 to 11 cycles, used a sample-barcoded 5' primer plus a J-beta primer mix. TCRdb fed the 5' RACE reads into MiXCR, producing one record per CDR3 protein. The data contain about 770,000 distinct CDR3 sequences, more than 40% of them seen just once; the ten biggest clones take up roughly 19%. The source material was blood. The receptors were gathered from a man aged 55-75 years in good health.

This sequence joins TRBV28 and TRBJ2-5, with D possibly TRBD2 on 5 matching bases. There are 15 residues in the CDR3. Germline CDR1 and CDR2: MDHEN and SYDVKM. Trimming removed 4 bases from V and 6 bases from J, with 18 bases in between. CDR3 loop: CASSSPRRRGKTQYF. The CDR3 DNA reads TGTGCCAGCAGTTCCCCCAGGAGACGAGGGAAGACCCAGTACTTC.

CDR3 loop: CASSQVLGVGNTEAFF. The CDR3 nucleotides are TGCGCCAGCAGCCAAGTACTCGGAGTTGGGAACACTGAAGCTTTCTTT. The chain combines TRBV4-3 with TRBJ1-1; D is uncertain. V dropped 1 base and J dropped 1 base, with 13 bases sitting between them. Germline CDR1 reads LGHNA; CDR2 reads YSLEER. There are 16 residues in the CDR3.

This chain joins TRBV4-1 and TRBJ1-5; D is perhaps TRBD1 (6 bases). CDR1 MGHRA and CDR2 YSYEKL come from the germline V gene. The CDR3 totals 14 residues. The V end lost 1 base, the J end lost 4 bases, and 8 bases lay between the germline ends. DNA of the CDR3: TGCGCCAGCAGCCAAGGGACAGTTAATCAGCCCCAGCATTTT. Its protein product is CASSQGTVNQPQHF.

The chain joins TRBV18 to TRBJ1-1; D may be TRBD1 (5 bases). CDR3 length: 16 amino acids. Germline loops: CDR1 KGHSH, CDR2 LQKENI. Trimming cost V 2 bases and J 4 bases, with 17 bases left between them. This CDR3 is CASSPMRGSGVTEAFF. DNA of the CDR3: TGTGCCAGCTCACCAATGCGGGGCTCGGGGGTCACTGAAGCTTTCTTT.

Note on this clonotype: Germline is not matched at one junction end, which may reflect a read error. This rearrangement joins TRBV4-3 to TRBJ2-2; D is ambiguous. CDR1 and CDR2 (germline): LGHNA, YSLEER. The CDR3 covers 13 residues. CDR3 in DNA: TGCGCCAGTAGCCAACGTGCTCGCGGGGAGCTGTTTTTT. It is translated as CASSQRARGELFF.

The sample holds one count of this clonotype. V is TRBV6-2 or TRBV6-3 and J is TRBJ1-5; D remains unclear. The length of the CDR3 is 14 residues. V was trimmed by 8 bases and J by 6 bases, leaving 17 bases between them. CDR1 and CDR2 from the germline V gene are MNHEY and SVGEGT. The CDR3 region is CASATPGRVQPQHF. In DNA, the CDR3 is TGTGCCAGCGCGACTCCAGGTCGGGTTCAGCCCCAGCATTTT.

V and J are TRBV27 and TRBJ2-7; weak D call: TRBD1 (5 bases). The germline V gene has CDR1 MNHEY and CDR2 SMNVEV (reference sequence). V was shortened by 4 bases and J by 2 bases, with 15 bases between the two germline ends. The CDR3 loop spans 15 amino acids. The CDR3 region is CASSSYLGATYEQYF. CDR3 DNA: TGTGCCAGCAGTTCCTACCTAGGGGCCACCTACGAGCAGTACTTC.

The gene calls are TRBV7-8 and TRBJ2-7, with 7 bases lining up with TRBD1. CDR1 is SGHVS, CDR2 FQNEAQ, per germline. Losses at the gene ends were 6 bases for V and 0 bases for J; bases not matched to a gene: 8. The CDR3 length is 15 residues. CDR3 protein: CASREGQRSSYEQYF. CDR3 nucleotide sequence: TGTGCCAGCAGAGAGGGACAGAGGAGCTCCTACGAGCAGTACTTC.

The chain is built from TRBV6-6 and TRBJ2-4; D remains unclear. There are 18 residues in the CDR3. V gave up 2 bases and J gave up 0 bases, with 17 bases separating them. Germline V gene lookup returns CDR1 MNHNY and CDR2 SVGAGI (reference sequence). CDR3 DNA: TGTGCCAGCAGTTACGTCCCCCACGATCGCTTAGCCAAAAACATTCAGTACTTC. The encoded protein is CASSYVPHDRLAKNIQYF.

Regarding this clonotype: A much larger clone lies one base from this, so it may be a read error. The V call is TRBV10-3, the J call TRBJ2-7; 12 bases agree with TRBD1. Germline trimming cut 4 bases from V and 7 bases from J; bases unmatched to any gene: 11. CDR1 is ENHRY and CDR2 is SYGVKD in the germline V gene. This CDR3 spans 16 amino acids. The chain's CDR3 is CAISAGTGGPLGEQYF. In DNA, the CDR3 is TGTGCCATCAGTGCAGGGACAGGGGGCCCCCTCGGTGAGCAGTACTTC.

The table lists this clonotype with a few counts. This chain uses TRBV7-2 with TRBJ1-2; D is uncertain. Germline values: CDR1 SGHTA, CDR2 FQGNSA. V lost 5 bases and J 0 bases, leaving 10 bases between the germline ends. The CDR3 contains 14 residues. CDR3 residues: CASSPRRANYGYTF. The CDR3 bases are TGTGCCAGCAGCCCCCGACGAGCTAACTATGGCTACACCTTC.

This clonotype has only a few counts. The chain carries TRBV7-2 and TRBJ2-3, with D possibly matching TRBD2 (6 bases). V lost 5 bases and J lost 4, with 10 bases in between. Per germline, CDR1 SGHTA and CDR2 FQGNSA. This CDR3 contains 13 residues. CDR3 sequence (DNA): TGTGCCAGCAGCGGCCTAGCGTCAGATACGCAGTATTTT. Translated, it gives CASSGLASDTQYF.

A few counts support this clonotype. This chain connects TRBV6-1 to TRBJ2-7; tentatively, D is TRBD1 (5 bases). The CDR3 runs to 13 residues. Germline loops: CDR1 MNHNS, CDR2 SASEGT. Trimming cost V 1 base and J 7 bases, with 11 bases left between them. The CDR3 sequence: CASSEVVGPEQYF. The CDR3 bases are TGTGCCAGCAGTGAAGTGGTGGGGCCAGAGCAGTACTTC.

The V gene is TRBV20-1, the J gene TRBJ1-2; TRBD1 matches 8 bases. The CDR3 has 12 amino acids. Trimming took 3 bases from V and 13 from J; bases not matched to a gene: 10. Germline assignment: CDR1 DFQATT and CDR2 SNEGSKA (reference sequence). The CDR3 loop reads CSARPGQDLPTF. In DNA form, the CDR3 reads TGCAGTGCTAGGCCGGGACAGGATCTCCCCACCTTC.

The chain joins TRBV5-1 to TRBJ2-5; TRBD1 matches at 7 bases. CDR1 is SGHRS and CDR2 is YFSETQ in the germline V gene. V shed 4 bases and J 2 bases; nucleotides not matched to a gene: 5. There are 14 residues in the CDR3. The CDR3 sequence: CASSNRDRQETQYF. The CDR3 coding sequence is TGCGCCAGCAGCAACCGGGACAGACAAGAGACCCAGTACTTC.

This clonotype was detected a few times. The chain recombines TRBV11-2 with TRBJ2-1; D remains unclear. V lost 1 base, J lost 7 bases, and 11 bases lay in between. CDR3 length: 14 residues. CDR1 SGHAT and CDR2 FQNNGV come from the germline V gene. The CDR3 sequence is CASSLVQLTNEQFF. The CDR3 DNA reads TGTGCCAGCAGCTTAGTCCAGCTGACGAATGAGCAGTTCTTC.

The V call is TRBV29-1, the J call TRBJ2-3; D is possibly TRBD2 (5 bases). The CDR3 has 15 amino acids. Germline V gene data show CDR1 as SQVTM and CDR2 as ANQGSEA. V shed 4 bases and J shed 1 base, with 15 bases lying between them. The chain's CDR3 is CSVVTGDGRTDTQYF. The CDR3 bases are TGCAGCGTTGTGACCGGGGATGGTCGCACAGATACGCAGTATTTT.

The J gene is TRBJ2-3, the V gene TRBV12-3 or TRBV12-4; maybe TRBD1 (6 bases). This CDR3 has 15 amino acids. Trimming removed 5 bases at V and 3 bases at J, with 15 bases between. The CDR3 reads CASSHTGLGTDTQYF. CDR3 coding DNA: TGTGCCAGCAGTCATACAGGGTTGGGTACAGATACGCAGTATTTT.

The chain carries TRBV10-2 and TRBJ2-3, with 12 bases lining up with TRBD2. Germline assignment: CDR1 WSHSY and CDR2 SAAADI. Unmatched junction bases numbered 4, after V lost 7 bases and J lost 2 bases. The CDR3 contains 15 residues. This chain's CDR3 is CASTGLAGNTDTQYF. Written as DNA, the CDR3 is TGCGCCAGCACCGGACTAGCGGGGAACACAGATACGCAGTATTTT.

This clonotype turned up a few times. The J gene is TRBJ2-7, the V gene TRBV6-5; tentatively, D is TRBD2 (5 bases). This CDR3 is built from 12 residues. V was pared by 5 bases and J by 3 bases, with 8 bases between. Germline CDR1 is MNHEY and CDR2 is SVGAGI. The CDR3 protein is CASSAEGYEQYF. DNA for the CDR3: TGTGCCAGCAGTGCCGAGGGCTACGAGCAGTACTTC.

A remark on this clonotype: One junction end disagrees with the germline gene, perhaps due to a read error. V is TRBV7-2 and J is TRBJ2-3; no clear D gene. Germline V CDR1 and CDR2: SGHTA, FQGNSA. The CDR3 length is 13 residues. The CDR3 DNA reads as TGCGCCAGCAGCCGCCCCCCCCACGATACGCAGTATTTT. Encoded protein: CASSRPPHDTQYF.

The rearrangement uses TRBV20-1 and TRBJ2-1, with 8 bases matching TRBD1. CDR3 length: 14 residues. The J segment lost 1 base and the V segment lost 5 bases, leaving 4 bases of the junction unmatched. Per germline, CDR1 DFQATT and CDR2 SNEGSKA (reference sequence). The CDR3 loop is CSAPRQGSYNEQFF. In nucleotides, the CDR3 is TGCAGTGCTCCGCGACAGGGGTCCTACAATGAGCAGTTCTTC.

The chain recombines TRBV29-1 with TRBJ2-1; D gene unclear. CDR1 SQVTM and CDR2 ANQGSEA come from the germline V gene. CDR3 length: 14 residues. Between the trimmed V and J ends, which lost 7 bases and 0 bases, there was a span of 13 bases. The CDR3 DNA reads TGCAGCGGGCGCCGGGCCAACTCCTACAATGAGCAGTTCTTC. Its translation: CSGRRANSYNEQFF.

The rearrangement links TRBV7-2 to TRBJ2-1; D unresolved. This CDR3 region has 16 residues. Trimming cost V 5 bases and J 5 bases, with 19 bases left between them. Germline V gene data show CDR1 as SGHTA and CDR2 as FQGNSA. This CDR3 is CASSRGTVGNNNEQFF. The CDR3, as DNA: TGTGCCAGCAGCCGAGGTACTGTGGGGAACAACAATGAGCAGTTCTTC.

This clonotype was counted between two and nine times. J is TRBJ1-1 and V is TRBV4-3, with D possibly matching TRBD1 (6 bases). Deletions cut 2 bases from V and 10 bases from J, with 17 bases between. The CDR3 has 14 amino acids. CDR1 is LGHNA, CDR2 YSLEER, per germline. The CDR3 region has the DNA TGCGCCAGCAGCCAAAAGTGGACAGCTGAGGCAGCTTTCTTT. As protein: CASSQKWTAEAAFF.

This chain joins TRBV27 and TRBJ1-6; D possibly corresponds to TRBD1 (6 bases). Germline CDR1 reads MNHEY; CDR2 reads SMNVEV (reference sequence). The germline V and J ends were trimmed by 10 bases and 6 bases, with 13 bases remaining between them. The CDR3 is 13 residues long. DNA for the CDR3: TGTGCCACCCGGGACACCTTTAATTCACCCCTCCACTTT. Translation gives CATRDTFNSPLHF.

The chain joins TRBV7-6 to TRBJ1-1; TRBD1 matches at 10 bases. The CDR3 contains 14 residues. Germline CDR1 and CDR2: SGHVS and FNYEAQ. Trimming cost V 5 bases and J 4 bases; bases outside gene matches: 4. The CDR3 reads CASSGRTGGTEAFF. Written as DNA, the CDR3 is TGTGCCAGCAGCGGAAGGACAGGGGGCACTGAAGCTTTCTTT.

This chain links TRBV9 with TRBJ2-1; D ambiguous. V was shortened by 3 bases and J by 0 bases, with 7 bases between the two germline ends. Per germline, CDR1 SGDLS and CDR2 YYNGEE. CDR3 length equals 14 residues. DNA for the CDR3: TGTGCCAGCAGCGACGAGGTCTCCTACAATGAGCAGTTCTTC. It encodes CASSDEVSYNEQFF.

The chain uses TRBV24-1 and TRBJ1-1, with TRBD1 matching over 8 bases. Germline V CDR1 and CDR2: KGHDR, SFDVKD. CDR3 size: 15 residues. V was pared by 4 bases and J by 2 bases, with 5 bases of the junction left unmatched. CDR3 protein: CATSDSGTGNTEAFF. CDR3 DNA: TGTGCCACCAGTGACTCCGGGACAGGTAACACTGAAGCTTTCTTT.

The sample holds one count of this clonotype. The chain is built from TRBV5-6 and TRBJ1-2; TRBD1 matches 7 bases. Germline lookup yields CDR1 SGHDT and CDR2 YYEEEE. The CDR3 length is 15 residues. Trimming cost V 4 bases and J 8 bases; bases outside gene matches: 14. This CDR3 is CASSRRQGRSGGYTF. In DNA form, the CDR3 reads TGTGCCAGCAGCAGGAGACAGGGACGCTCAGGAGGCTACACCTTC.

This clonotype was observed a few times. The chain uses TRBV24-1 and TRBJ2-3; D might be TRBD1 or TRBD2, each matching 5 bases. Germline lookup yields CDR1 KGHDR and CDR2 SFDVKD. V was clipped by 2 bases and J by 2 bases, with 10 bases between them. There are 15 residues in the CDR3. CDR3: CATSDSAGTTDTQYF. The CDR3 region has the DNA TGTGCCACCAGTGATTCCGCAGGGACCACAGATACGCAGTATTTT.

The V call is TRBV12-3 or TRBV12-4, the J call TRBJ2-6; the D is unclear. Trimming removed 6 bases at V and 4 bases at J, with 16 bases between. The CDR3 is 16 residues long. CDR3: CASRRQVSLGANVLTF. Written as DNA, the CDR3 is TGTGCCAGCAGGCGGCAGGTATCTCTGGGGGCCAACGTCCTGACTTTC.